A selection of T cell receptor beta chains follows, all from one sample in a study of OX40 agonist ivuxolimab in advanced cancers. Sequencing used immunoSEQ multiplex PCR; TCRdb keeps in-frame clones, though not all of them. Altogether approximately 70,000 clones are present, around 90% being singletons, with the ten largest covering approximately 4.8%. The sequences come from CD4+ or CD8+ T cells sorted from blood, collected in a trial of the OX40 agonist ivuxolimab. Source of these receptors: an adult with an advanced solid tumor such as melanoma, head and neck, liver or kidney cancer. CDR3s leave out the opening cysteine and the closing phenylalanine or tryptophan. A D gene is named only where the DNA matches it firmly.

D gene	V gene	J gene	CDR3 protein
NA	TRBV27	TRBJ1-1	ASNPGSLLMNTEAF
NA	TRBV9	TRBJ2-5	ASSVSQGFRETQY
TRBD1	TRBV4-1	TRBJ2-2	ASSHPTLQGTGELF
TRBD2	TRBV25-1	TRBJ2-3	ASSVGRGSTDTQY
NA	TRBV6-6	TRBJ1-2	ASASVGAAGYT
NA	TRBV7-2	TRBJ2-7	ASSIVGESVYEQY
NA	TRBV4-3	TRBJ2-1	ASSQAHHSSYNEQF
NA	TRBV11-3	TRBJ2-2	ASSLVSSVHGELF
NA	TRBV9	TRBJ2-3	ASSVDGQLVTDTQY
NA	TRBV5-1	TRBJ1-3	ASSFGGQSSGNTIY
TRBD1	TRBV20-1	TRBJ2-7	SAGTVTEQY
NA	TRBV28	TRBJ2-5	ASSSQGGAREETQY
NA	TRBV28	TRBJ2-7	ASRSRDEQY
NA	TRBV27	TRBJ1-1	ASSLNRVGTEAF
NA	TRBV18	TRBJ1-1	ASSPGREVTEAF
NA	TRBV19	TRBJ2-5	ASKNRRGETQY
TRBD2	TRBV19	TRBJ2-1	ASSIVAGVGHEQF
NA	TRBV11-2	TRBJ2-4	ASSSRQRVNIQY
TRBD2	TRBV28	TRBJ2-3	ASSLLSGSGDTQY
TRBD2	TRBV2	TRBJ2-5	ASSETLAGVPTQY
TRBD1	TRBV7-2	TRBJ1-2	ASSTDRPNYGYT
TRBD1	TRBV19	TRBJ2-3	ASSDRATGKTADTQY
NA	TRBV19	TRBJ2-5	ASPGHIQETQY
NA	TRBV6-5	TRBJ1-1	ASTGPPNTEAF
NA	TRBV19	TRBJ2-1	ASSYQRVNNEQF
NA	TRBV6-5	TRBJ2-1	ASQPGSSYNEQF
NA	TRBV19	TRBJ1-4	ASSRGTNEKLF
NA	TRBV11-2	TRBJ2-3	ASTFSGRTDTQY
NA	TRBV5-8	TRBJ1-4	ASNPSGASNEKLF
NA	TRBV7-2	TRBJ2-7	ASSEVQAYEQY
NA	TRBV28	TRBJ1-1	ASRPLNTEAF
NA	TRBV5-4	TRBJ2-7	ASSPDRSIYEQY
TRBD2	TRBV18	TRBJ2-7	ASSPLEREVYEQY
TRBD1	TRBV5-1	TRBJ1-4	ASSLWGTATNEKLF
TRBD2	TRBV7-3	TRBJ2-1	ASSLDGTSALGAEQF
NA	TRBV14	TRBJ2-7	ASSLRTNFGEQY
NA	TRBV6-5	TRBJ2-7	ASSPRGYVGQY
TRBD1	TRBV28	TRBJ2-6	ASRGTGGTTGANVLT
TRBD2	TRBV11-2	TRBJ2-5	ASSIASGSGETQY
NA	TRBV5-1	TRBJ2-1	ASSSRSRIYNEQF
NA	TRBV18	TRBJ2-1	ASSQRNQGTEQF
TRBD1	TRBV7-2	TRBJ2-3	ASSEQRTDRDITADTQY
TRBD1	TRBV6-1	TRBJ2-5	ASMGQVQETQY
NA	TRBV27	TRBJ1-2	ASSSMLLRGYT
NA	TRBV4-3	TRBJ2-1	ASSQARLNYNEQF
NA	TRBV27	TRBJ2-6	ASSHPRGSGANVLT
NA	TRBV2	TRBJ2-5	ASSGRETQY
TRBD2	TRBV5-4	TRBJ2-1	ASSLGLAGGNEQF
NA	TRBV28	TRBJ1-5	ASSLGAGNQPQH
NA	TRBV25-1	TRBJ2-1	ASSETPWGAGHNEQF
TRBD2	TRBV29-1	TRBJ2-3	SVSPAGGGTDTQY
NA	TRBV18	TRBJ2-1	ASSPPGETKQF
TRBD1	TRBV7-3	TRBJ2-5	ASSPQGTGTQY
TRBD1	TRBV4-1	TRBJ2-7	ASSQRQGLGLYEQY
NA	TRBV7-2	TRBJ1-1	ASSLGVSNTEAF
NA	TRBV29-1	TRBJ2-2	SVEWASGELF
TRBD1	TRBV11-3	TRBJ1-3	ASSPRGQVSGNTIY